This T cell receptor (beta chain) was sequenced for a study of blood T cell repertoires in COVID-19. J was trimmed by 7 bases and V by 3 bases; bases with no gene match: 4. The germline gives CDR1 SGHKS, CDR2 YYEKEE (reference sequence). CDR3 length: 13 amino acids. Sequencing used immunoSEQ multiplex PCR; TCRdb keeps in-frame clones, though not all of them. The sample contains roughly 140,000 clones, around nine tenths of which appear only once. The origin of this receptor is a woman aged 45-65 years with acute or convalescent COVID-19. Sequencing used peripheral blood. The genes are TRBV5-5 and TRBJ1-1; TRBD1 matches at 9 bases. The CDR3 spells CASSSTGGGEAFF. Written as DNA, the CDR3 is TGTGCCAGCAGCTCAACAGGGGGCGGTGAAGCTTTCTTT. The complete variable domain, with remaining parts taken from reference TRBV5-5 and TRBJ1-1, reads DAGVTQSPTHLIKTRGQQVTLRCSPISGHKSVSWYQQVLGQGPQFIFQYYEKEERGRGNFPDRFSARQFPNYSSELNVNALLLGDSALYLCASSSTGGGEAFFGQGTRLTVV.